This T cell receptor beta chain originates from a study of identical twins. Using its own MiXCR run on the 5' RACE reads, TCRdb lists one record per CDR3 protein. Of 230,000 or so distinct CDR3 sequences in the sample, around 8.8% were seen once. The V gene's germline CDR1 is ENHRY and CDR2 SYGVKD. The ends were cut back, 6 bases at V and 1 base at J, with 13 bases in the middle. This CDR3 spans 14 amino acids. The table lists this clonotype with many counts. This same sample was also part of a study on yellow fever vaccine responses in identical twins.

This TCR was recovered from a woman under 30 in good health. The sequenced sample consisted of CD8+ T cells sorted from blood. The chain uses TRBV10-3 and TRBJ2-7; possibly TRBD1 for D (5 bases). Here the CDR3 reads CAIREDDRSYEQYF. The CDR3 DNA sequence: TGTGCCATCAGAGAGGACGACAGATCCTACGAGCAGTACTTC.